This record covers a single TCR beta chain. These data originate in a study of blood T cell repertoires in COVID-19. Germline V lookup: CDR1 SEHNR, CDR2 FQNEAQ (reference sequence). This CDR3 comprises 13 residues. Trimming took off 5 bases at V and 8 bases at J, with 10 bases between the two ends. The repertoire was sequenced with immunoSEQ multiplex PCR; TCRdb's copy has only in-frame clones and lacks some. Here the sample spans 150,000 to 200,000 clones, just over 85% being singletons. The TCR was taken from a middle-aged man with active or convalescent COVID-19. The chain couples TRBV7-9 to TRBJ1-6, with D perhaps TRBD1 (5 bases). Source material: peripheral blood. CDR3 DNA sequence: TGTGCCAGCAGCCCCACAGGAGATTCACCCCTCCACTTT. Amino acids: CASSPTGDSPLHF.